Each of the 21 T cell receptor beta chains below was sequenced from the same sample in a study of T cells in Graves' hyperthyroidism and ophthalmopathy. What was amplified from RNA transcripts were TCR beta CDR3 regions. When the TCR CDR3 underwent first-round RT-PCR, the HTBI primer set was used. TCRdb fed the multiplex PCR reads into MiXCR, producing one record per CDR3 protein. Of 750,000 to 950,000 distinct CDR3 sequences detected, 38% appear once; the ten largest clones hold 8.9%. The sequencing input was blood. All receptors come from a man between 18 and 29 years old with Graves' hyperthyroidism.

About this clonotype itself: Germline and junction disagree at one end, which may indicate a read error. In nucleotides, the CDR3 is TGTGCCAGCAGCTGGGAAAGGGCAAACTATGGCTACACCTTC. This encodes CASSWERANYGYTF. This sequence joins TRBV5-1 and TRBJ1-2; D is unresolved. The V gene's germline CDR1 is SGHRS and CDR2 YFSETQ. CDR3 size: 14 residues.

This clonotype was picked up one time. One base away lies a much larger clone, so this may be a sequencing read error. The V and J genes are TRBV10-3 and TRBJ1-5; no clear D. V lost 5 bases to trimming and J lost 5 bases, with 10 bases between them. In germline, CDR1 is ENHRY, CDR2 SYGVKD. This CDR3 spans 13 amino acids. In DNA form, the CDR3 reads TGTGCCATCAGTTTCGGCCTGTATCAGCCCCAGCATTTT. Residues: CAISFGLYQPQHF.

As for this clonotype: A junction boundary mismatches the germline segment, possibly from a read error. The chain recombines TRBV6-5 with TRBJ2-7; a weak D match, TRBD2 (6 bases). Germline V gene sequence: CDR1 MNHEY, CDR2 SVGAGI. The CDR3 has 17 residues. The CDR3 bases are TGTGTCAGCAGCTTAATCGGGTGGGACTTCCTCCCCTACGAGCAGTACTTC. This codes for CVSSLIGWDFLPYEQYF.

This clonotype has just a few counts. The chain carries TRBV29-1 and TRBJ2-6, with D unresolved. This CDR3 is built from 13 residues. In germline, CDR1 is SQVTM, CDR2 ANQGSEA. Trimming took off 2 bases at V and 4 bases at J, with 6 bases between the two ends. This CDR3 is CSVERAGANVLTF. In DNA, the CDR3 is TGCAGCGTTGAACGGGCAGGGGCCAACGTCCTGACTTTC.

This clonotype was counted many times. This chain uses TRBV12-3 or TRBV12-4 with TRBJ1-3; weak D call: TRBD1 (5 bases). V was clipped by 7 bases and J by 2 bases, with 12 bases between them. This CDR3 region has 14 residues. CDR3 in DNA: TGTGCCAGCACCCTACGCAGGGCTGGAAACACCATATATTTT. Translated, it gives CASTLRRAGNTIYF.

This clonotype appeared a few times. CDR3 protein: CASSSFSGGETQYF. The CDR3 nucleotides are TGTGCCAGCAGCTCCTTTAGCGGGGGTGAGACCCAGTACTTC. The chain has TRBV13 and TRBJ2-5, with 9 bases matching TRBD2. There are 14 residues in the CDR3. V lost 4 bases, J lost 5 bases, and 5 bases stayed unmatched. Germline-derived CDR1 and CDR2 are PRHDT and FYEKMQ (reference sequence). The entire variable domain, with the rest obtained from reference TRBV13 and TRBJ2-5, is as follows: AAGVIQSPRHLIKEKRETATLKCYPIPRHDTVYWYQQGPGQDPQFLISFYEKMQSDKGSIPDRFSAQQFSDYHSELNMSSLELGDSALYFCASSSFSGGETQYFGPGTRLLVL.

The table lists this clonotype with many counts. The chain has TRBV7-9 and TRBJ1-1, with D tentatively TRBD1 (5 bases). Germline V gives CDR1 SEHNR, CDR2 FQNEAQ (reference sequence). Trimming stripped 5 bases from V and 7 bases from J, with 14 bases between. The CDR3 contains 13 residues. The CDR3 loop is CASSPQGPSEAFF. CDR3 nucleotide sequence: TGTGCCAGCAGCCCTCAGGGTCCGAGTGAAGCTTTCTTT.

The rearrangement joins TRBV20-1 to TRBJ2-7; D possibly corresponds to TRBD1 (6 bases). CDR3 size: 15 residues. The ends were cut back, 2 bases at V and 3 bases at J, with 17 bases in the middle. Germline CDR1 is DFQATT and CDR2 is SNEGSKA (reference sequence). The DNA of the CDR3 is TGCAGTGCTAGATCATCGACAGGTGGAGGCTACGAGCAGTACTTC. Its translation is CSARSSTGGGYEQYF.

The rearrangement uses TRBV20-1 and TRBJ2-2; TRBD2 matches 8 bases. Looked up from germline, CDR1 is DFQATT and CDR2 is SNEGSKA (reference sequence). This CDR3 has 15 amino acids. V shed 2 bases, J shed 4 bases, and the junction held 6 bases outside the gene matches. The CDR3 reads CSARYSGGSTGELFF. For the CDR3, the DNA is TGCAGTGCTAGATACAGCGGGGGTTCCACCGGGGAGCTGTTTTTT.

This clonotype appeared many times. V is TRBV2 and J is TRBJ2-7, with unresolved D. This CDR3 has 10 amino acids. The germline V and J ends were trimmed by 1 base and 12 bases, with 7 bases remaining between them. Germline V lookup: CDR1 SNHLY, CDR2 FYNNEI. This CDR3 reads CASSEEDRYF. CDR3 sequence (DNA): TGTGCCAGCAGTGAAGAGGACCGGTACTTC.

This clonotype was observed many times. The rearrangement uses TRBV19 and TRBJ1-1; no firm D call. Germline V gives CDR1 LNHDA, CDR2 SQIVND (reference sequence). This CDR3 spans 13 amino acids. Trimming left V 2 bases short and J 5 bases short, with 9 bases between. The CDR3 sequence: CASSITVRTEAFF. As DNA, the CDR3 is TGTGCCAGTAGTATAACAGTTAGGACTGAAGCTTTCTTT.

This clonotype was picked up many times. The chain uses TRBV7-6 and TRBJ2-6; a weak D match, TRBD2 (6 bases). This CDR3 is built from 18 residues. Germline V CDR1 and CDR2: SGHVS, FNYEAQ. V gave up 5 bases and J gave up 0 bases, with 17 bases separating them. CDR3: CASSASVAAYSGANVLTF. Written as DNA, the CDR3 is TGTGCCAGCAGCGCTAGCGTGGCCGCATACTCTGGGGCCAACGTCCTGACTTTC. Variable domain in full (rest from reference TRBV7-6 and TRBJ2-6): GAGVSQSPRYKVTKRGQDVALRCDPISGHVSLYWYRQALGQGPEFLTYFNYEAQQDKSGLPNDRFSAERPEGSISTLTIQRTEQRDSAMYRCASSASVAAYSGANVLTFGAGSRLTVL.

A remark on this clonotype: The junction differs from germline at one of its ends, possibly a read error. The chain is built from TRBV29-1 and TRBJ2-5, with D maybe TRBD2 (5 bases). The CDR3 runs to 13 residues. CDR1 is SQVTM and CDR2 is ANQGSEA in the germline V gene. The CDR3 nucleotides are TGCAGCTTAACAGTGGCGGGTCCCGAGATCCAGTACTTC. It encodes CSLTVAGPEIQYF.

On this clonotype: Its ends do not fully match the called genes, so a read error is possible. This chain's CDR3 is CASSSGALDF. As DNA, the CDR3 is TGTGCCAGCTCCTCTGGGGCTTTGGACTTC. J is TRBJ2-7 and V is TRBV7-3, with D possibly TRBD1 on 5 matching bases. This CDR3 has 10 residues. Germline values: CDR1 SGHTA, CDR2 FQGTGA.

The V call is TRBV29-1, the J call TRBJ2-2; D may be TRBD1 (5 bases). The germline CDR1 and CDR2 sequences are SQVTM and ANQGSEA. This CDR3 has 14 amino acids. V dropped 4 bases and J dropped 1 base, with 10 bases sitting between them. CDR3 residues: CSVGRGENTGELFF. The CDR3 DNA follows: TGCAGCGTTGGAAGGGGCGAGAACACCGGGGAGCTGTTTTTT.

This clonotype was detected many times. The V and J genes are TRBV13 and TRBJ1-1, with 10 bases aligning to TRBD1. The junction had 4 bases not matched to a gene; V was cut back by 5 bases and J by 4 bases. The CDR3 runs to 14 residues. CDR1 is PRHDT and CDR2 is FYEKMQ in the germline V gene (reference sequence). The CDR3 DNA follows: TGTGCCAGCAGCGCCCGGGACAGGGGCACTGAAGCTTTCTTT. Amino acids: CASSARDRGTEAFF.

J is TRBJ1-5 and V is TRBV29-1, with 8 bases matching TRBD1. In germline, CDR1 is SQVTM, CDR2 ANQGSEA. This CDR3 is 14 amino acids long. With 6 bases clipped from V and 5 bases from J, the junction kept 9 bases outside the gene matches. The CDR3 spells CSVLRQGLDQPQHF. CDR3 sequence (DNA): TGCAGCGTCCTAAGACAGGGGTTGGATCAGCCCCAGCATTTT.

The chain has TRBV29-1 and TRBJ1-6; 7 bases fit TRBD1. CDR1 is SQVTM, CDR2 ANQGSEA, per germline. This CDR3 is built from 13 residues. The V segment lost 3 bases and the J segment 9 bases; nucleotides outside the gene matches: 5. This CDR3 reads CSVDEGAGSPLHF. The CDR3 DNA reads as TGCAGCGTTGATGAGGGGGCAGGTTCACCCCTCCACTTT.

This clonotype came up many times. The chain links TRBV15 to TRBJ2-7; 11 bases align to TRBD2. CDR3 length: 17 amino acids. The germline V gene encodes CDR1 LNHNV and CDR2 YYDKDF (reference sequence). The J segment lost 4 bases and the V segment lost 0 bases, leaving 8 bases of the junction unmatched. The CDR3 coding sequence is TGTGCCACCAGCAGAGATCTAGCACTAGCGGGAGCTTACGAGCAGTACTTC. Encoded protein: CATSRDLALAGAYEQYF. Supplemented by reference TRBV15 and TRBJ2-7, the full variable domain reads DAMVIQNPRYQVTQFGKPVTLSCSQTLNHNVMYWYQQKSSQAPKLLFHYYDKDFNNEADTPDNFQSRRPNTSFCFLDIRSPGLGDTAMYLCATSRDLALAGAYEQYFGPGTRLTVT.

This clonotype was recorded many times. The V gene is TRBV19, the J gene TRBJ1-2, with D tentatively TRBD1 (5 bases). With 4 bases removed from V and 6 bases from J, the gap between germline ends came to 12 bases. Germline V lookup: CDR1 LNHDA, CDR2 SQIVND (reference sequence). The CDR3 covers 13 residues. Here the CDR3 DNA reads TGTGCCAGTAGTACTAGGGGTCGCGATGGCTACACCTTC. This gives the protein CASSTRGRDGYTF.

This clonotype has only a few counts. The V call is TRBV5-1, the J call TRBJ2-2; D remains unclear. This CDR3 spans 14 amino acids. V was shortened by 4 bases and J by 2 bases, with 9 bases between the two germline ends. Germline-derived CDR1 and CDR2 are SGHRS and YFSETQ. The CDR3 sequence: CASSQVRNTGELFF. The CDR3 DNA sequence: TGCGCCAGCAGCCAAGTCCGTAACACCGGGGAGCTGTTTTTT.